Described below is a single T cell receptor (beta chain) sequence and its context. The target antigen is unknown. For CDR3 and TCR beta VDJ profiling, genomic DNA was the template used. From the reads, TCRdb called clonotypes with MiXCR, one entry per CDR3 protein. The table includes about 210,000 distinct CDR3 sequences, approximately 60% detected once. Germline V gene lookup returns CDR1 LNHDA and CDR2 SQIVND (reference sequence). The V and J ends lost 5 bases and 15 bases, in that order; junction bases with no gene match: 16. This CDR3 spans 15 amino acids. This sample was included in a study of CD8+CD57+ T cells in acquired aplastic anemia. Whole-study findings and limits: Overlapping CD8+ CDR3 repertoires of patients and controls contained some 27 shared sequences. No significant patient-versus-control difference appeared in CD8+ Simpson's diversity.

The sequence came from a human donor in good health. The rearrangement links TRBV19 to TRBJ2-1; TRBD2 agrees at 10 bases. The specimen was sorted CD4+, CD8+, or CD8+CD57+ T cells (not recorded which) from PBMCs. The CDR3 spells CASSPEDRLAGDRFF. The DNA for the CDR3 is TGTGCCAGTAGTCCCGAGGACAGGCTAGCGGGAGACAGGTTCTTC.